This T cell receptor beta chain was profiled in a study of T cell responses to AZD1222 COVID-19 vaccine. Overall study findings and caveats: Increases in Spike-specific TCR breadth and depth were seen after two AZD1222 doses. Females made up more of the donors, who were largely white British, and clonal diversity may have come out too low.

CDR3 length: 14 amino acids. Germline V gene data show CDR1 as SGHRS and CDR2 as YFSETQ. Germline trimming cut 0 bases from V and 4 bases from J; bases unmatched to any gene: 3. Combined were second doses at about 4 or about 12 weeks. Profiling relied on immunoSEQ multiplex PCR, and the TCRdb table lists in-frame clones only, not all of them. In the table there are 70,000 to 95,000 clones, almost 90% of which are singletons. On this clone itself: Its antigen is not known. This same CDR3 is encoded by further DNA sequences in the sample.

This TCR was recovered from an adult who received the AZD1222 COVID-19 vaccine. Material: peripheral blood, obtained 28 days after the second AZD1222 dose. The chain is built from TRBV5-1 and TRBJ1-1; 7 positions agree with TRBD1. CDR3 sequence (DNA): TGCGCCAGCAGCTTGGGACAGGGAGGCACTGAAGCTTTCTTT. The encoded protein is CASSLGQGGTEAFF.